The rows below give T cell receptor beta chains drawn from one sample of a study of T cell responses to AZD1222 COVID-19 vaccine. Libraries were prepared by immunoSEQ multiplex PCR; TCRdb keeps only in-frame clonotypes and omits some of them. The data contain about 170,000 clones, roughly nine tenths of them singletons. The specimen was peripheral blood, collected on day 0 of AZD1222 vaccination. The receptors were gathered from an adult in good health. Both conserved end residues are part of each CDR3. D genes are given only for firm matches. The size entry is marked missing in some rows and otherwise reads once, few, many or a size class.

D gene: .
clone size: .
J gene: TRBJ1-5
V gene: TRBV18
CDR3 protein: CASSRSTGNSNQPQHF
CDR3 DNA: TGTGCCAGCTCACGCAGCACAGGGAATAGCAATCAGCCCCAGCATTTT

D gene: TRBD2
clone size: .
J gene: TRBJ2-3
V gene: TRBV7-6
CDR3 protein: CASSLRGGGAADTQYF
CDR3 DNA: TGTGCCAGCAGCTTAAGGGGCGGGGGGGCAGCAGATACGCAGTATTTT

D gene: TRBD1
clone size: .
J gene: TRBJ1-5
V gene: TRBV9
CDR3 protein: CASSVDRGTQPQHF
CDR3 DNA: TGTGCCAGCAGCGTCGACAGGGGAACTCAGCCCCAGCATTTT

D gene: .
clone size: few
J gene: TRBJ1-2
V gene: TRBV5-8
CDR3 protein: CASTDSFNYGYTF
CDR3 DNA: TGTGCCAGCACAGACAGCTTTAACTATGGCTACACCTTC

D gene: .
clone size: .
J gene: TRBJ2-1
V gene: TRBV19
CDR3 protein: CASSYESSSYNEQFF
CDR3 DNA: TGTGCCAGTAGTTATGAGTCTTCTTCCTACAATGAGCAGTTCTTC

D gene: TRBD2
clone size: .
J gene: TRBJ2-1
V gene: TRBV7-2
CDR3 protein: CASSLVAGVYNEQFF
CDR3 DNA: TGTGCCAGCAGCTTAGTAGCGGGAGTCTACAATGAGCAGTTCTTC

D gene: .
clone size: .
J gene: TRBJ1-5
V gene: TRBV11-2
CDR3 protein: CASSLGSNQPQHF
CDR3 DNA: TGTGCCAGCAGCTTAGGCAGCAATCAGCCCCAGCATTTT

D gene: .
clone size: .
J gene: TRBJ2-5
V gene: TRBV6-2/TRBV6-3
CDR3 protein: CASSYLSSVGGGEETQYF
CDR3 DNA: TGTGCCAGCAGTTACCTCTCGTCCGTGGGAGGGGGCGAAGAGACCCAGTACTTC

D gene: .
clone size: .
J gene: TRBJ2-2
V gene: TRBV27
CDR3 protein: CASSFERGNTGELFF
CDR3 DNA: TGTGCCAGCAGTTTCGAGAGGGGAAACACCGGGGAGCTGTTTTTT

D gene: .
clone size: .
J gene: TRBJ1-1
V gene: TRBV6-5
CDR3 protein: CASSNPLRGLAFF
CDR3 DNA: TGTGCCAGCAGCAACCCACTCAGGGGTTTAGCTTTCTTT

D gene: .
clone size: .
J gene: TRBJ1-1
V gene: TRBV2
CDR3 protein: CASSAEKGAFF
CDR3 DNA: TGTGCCAGCAGTGCTGAGAAGGGAGCTTTCTTT

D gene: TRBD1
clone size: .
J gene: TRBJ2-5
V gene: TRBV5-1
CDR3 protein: CASSSGVGQGTETQYF
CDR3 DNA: TGCGCCAGCAGCTCCGGGGTCGGACAGGGAACGGAGACCCAGTACTTC

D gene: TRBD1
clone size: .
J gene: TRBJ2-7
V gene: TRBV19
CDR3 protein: CARKDRVYEQYF
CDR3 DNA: TGTGCCAGGAAGGACAGGGTCTACGAGCAGTACTTC

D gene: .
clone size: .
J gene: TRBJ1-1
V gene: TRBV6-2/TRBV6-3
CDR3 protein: CASSLRLLLGQREGVMNTEAFF
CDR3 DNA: TGTGCCAGCAGCCTTCGTCTCCTTCTGGGACAAAGGGAGGGAGTCATGAACACTGAAGCTTTCTTT

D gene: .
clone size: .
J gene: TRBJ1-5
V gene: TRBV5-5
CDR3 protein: CASSLVFPSNQPQHF
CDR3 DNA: TGTGCCAGCAGCTTGGTTTTTCCCAGCAATCAGCCCCAGCATTTT

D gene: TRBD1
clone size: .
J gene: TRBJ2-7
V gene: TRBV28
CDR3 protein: CASSRQGISYEQYF
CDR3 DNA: TGTGCCAGCAGTCGACAGGGAATATCCTACGAGCAGTACTTC

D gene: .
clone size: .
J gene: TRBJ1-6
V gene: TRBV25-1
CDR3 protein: CASKAGHDNSPLHF
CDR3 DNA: TGTGCCAGCAAAGCGGGACATGATAATTCACCCCTCCACTTT

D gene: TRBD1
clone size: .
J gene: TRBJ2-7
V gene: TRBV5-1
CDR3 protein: CASSRDRVYEQYF
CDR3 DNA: TGCGCCAGCAGCCGTGACAGGGTCTACGAGCAGTACTTC

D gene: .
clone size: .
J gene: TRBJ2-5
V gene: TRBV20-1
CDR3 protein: CSGRAETQYF
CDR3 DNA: TGCAGTGGCCGGGCAGAGACCCAGTACTTC

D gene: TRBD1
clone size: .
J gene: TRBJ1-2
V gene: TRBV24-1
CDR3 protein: CATSDLQGMGTGVNYGYTF
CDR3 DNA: TGTGCCACCAGTGATTTGCAAGGGATGGGGACAGGGGTTAACTATGGCTACACCTTC

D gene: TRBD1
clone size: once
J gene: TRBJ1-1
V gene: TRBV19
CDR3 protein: CASSITLATGGTAFF
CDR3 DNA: TGTGCCAGTAGTATTACTTTAGCTACAGGGGGCACAGCTTTCTTT

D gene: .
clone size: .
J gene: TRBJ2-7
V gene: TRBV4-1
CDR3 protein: CASSQDLDSRSYEQYF
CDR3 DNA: TGCGCCAGCAGCCAAGATTTGGACAGCCGCTCCTACGAGCAGTACTTC

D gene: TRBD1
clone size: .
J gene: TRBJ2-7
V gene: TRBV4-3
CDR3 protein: CASSQAGTDLEEQYF
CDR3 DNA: TGCGCCAGCAGCCAAGCCGGGACAGACCTAGAGGAGCAGTACTTC

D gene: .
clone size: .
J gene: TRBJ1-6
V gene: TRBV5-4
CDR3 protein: CASSFKGVSPLHF
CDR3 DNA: TGTGCCAGCAGCTTTAAAGGGGTCTCACCCCTCCACTTT

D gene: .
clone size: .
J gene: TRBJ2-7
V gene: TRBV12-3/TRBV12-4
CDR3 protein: CASSLVGVYEQYF
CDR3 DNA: TGTGCCAGCAGCTTGGTCGGGGTCTACGAGCAGTACTTC

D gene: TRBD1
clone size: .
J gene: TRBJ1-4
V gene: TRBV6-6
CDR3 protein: CASSRLTGGRNNEKLFF
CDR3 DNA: TGTGCCAGCAGCCGACTGACAGGGGGTCGGAATAATGAAAAACTGTTTTTT

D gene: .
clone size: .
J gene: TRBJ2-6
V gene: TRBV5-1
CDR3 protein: CASSLGAGGGIGGGSSGANVLTF
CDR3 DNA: TGCGCCAGCAGCTTGGGAGCCGGGGGCGGAATCGGGGGAGGCTCCTCTGGGGCCAACGTCCTGACTTTC

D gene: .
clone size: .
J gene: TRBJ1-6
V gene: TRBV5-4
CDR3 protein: CASSLDGGYGLYSPLHF
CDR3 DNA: TGTGCCAGCAGCTTGGATGGGGGGTACGGTCTGTATTCACCCCTCCACTTT

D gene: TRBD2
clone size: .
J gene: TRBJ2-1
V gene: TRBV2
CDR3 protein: CACWARTSGSADGNEQFF
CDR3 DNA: TGTGCCTGTTGGGCCCGGACTAGCGGGTCAGCTGACGGCAATGAGCAGTTCTTC

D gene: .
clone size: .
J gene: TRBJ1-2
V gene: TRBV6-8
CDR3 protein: CASSQGLFGGYTF
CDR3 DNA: TGTGCCAGCAGTCAGGGGTTGTTCGGTGGCTACACCTTC

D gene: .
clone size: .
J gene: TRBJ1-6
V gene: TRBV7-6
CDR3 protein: CASSLGNVRSNNSPLHF
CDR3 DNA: TGTGCCAGCAGCTTAGGAAATGTCCGGAGTAATAATTCACCCCTCCACTTT

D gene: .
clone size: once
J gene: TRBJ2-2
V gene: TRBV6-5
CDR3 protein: CASSYPNRDTGELFF
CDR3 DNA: TGTGCCAGCAGTTACCCAAACAGGGATACCGGGGAGCTGTTTTTT

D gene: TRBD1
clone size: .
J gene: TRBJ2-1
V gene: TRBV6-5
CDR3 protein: CASRPGQGGPIF
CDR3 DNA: TGTGCCAGCAGACCGGGACAGGGCGGCCCGATCTTC

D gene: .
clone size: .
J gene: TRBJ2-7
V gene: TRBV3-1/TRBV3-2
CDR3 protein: CAGSQTDYEQYF
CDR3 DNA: TGTGCCGGCAGCCAGACGGACTACGAGCAGTACTTC

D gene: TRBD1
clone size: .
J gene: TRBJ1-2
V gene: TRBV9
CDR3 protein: CASSVGGQDYGYTF
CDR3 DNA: TGTGCCAGCAGCGTAGGGGGACAGGACTATGGCTACACCTTC

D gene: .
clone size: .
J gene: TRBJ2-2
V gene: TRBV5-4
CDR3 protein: CASSLGGTGELFF
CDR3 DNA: TGTGCCAGCAGCTTGGGGGGCACCGGGGAGCTGTTTTTT

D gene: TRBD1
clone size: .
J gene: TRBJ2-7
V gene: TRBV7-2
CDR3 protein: CASSWDRGSTYEQYF
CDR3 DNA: TGTGCCAGCAGCTGGGACAGGGGGTCCACCTACGAGCAGTACTTC

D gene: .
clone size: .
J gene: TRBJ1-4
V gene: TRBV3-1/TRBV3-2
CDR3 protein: CASSRGSLRTEKLFF
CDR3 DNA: TGTGCCAGCAGCCGAGGGTCACTTAGAACAGAAAAACTGTTTTTT

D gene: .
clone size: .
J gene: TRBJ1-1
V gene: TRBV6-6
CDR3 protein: CASSYVGGLGEAFF
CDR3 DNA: TGTGCCAGCAGTTATGTGGGGGGTCTTGGTGAAGCTTTCTTT

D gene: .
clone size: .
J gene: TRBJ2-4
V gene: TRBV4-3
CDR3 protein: CASSQGGGAGKNIQYF
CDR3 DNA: TGCGCCAGCAGCCAAGGGGGGGGCGCGGGCAAAAACATTCAGTACTTC

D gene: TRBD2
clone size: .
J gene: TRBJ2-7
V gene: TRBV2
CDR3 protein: CASNEGLASYEQYF
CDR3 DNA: TGTGCCAGCAACGAGGGACTAGCCTCCTACGAGCAGTACTTC

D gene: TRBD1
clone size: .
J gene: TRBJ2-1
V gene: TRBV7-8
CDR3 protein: CASSHRDRANEQFF
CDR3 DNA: TGTGCCAGCAGCCACCGGGACAGGGCGAATGAGCAGTTCTTC

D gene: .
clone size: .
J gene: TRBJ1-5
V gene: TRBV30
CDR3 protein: CAWSFPRRDQPQHF
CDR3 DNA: TGTGCCTGGAGTTTCCCCCGCCGGGATCAGCCCCAGCATTTT

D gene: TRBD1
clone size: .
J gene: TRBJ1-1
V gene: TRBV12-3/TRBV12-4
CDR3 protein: CASSPRTGSEAFF
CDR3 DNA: TGTGCCAGCAGTCCCAGGACAGGGTCTGAAGCTTTCTTT

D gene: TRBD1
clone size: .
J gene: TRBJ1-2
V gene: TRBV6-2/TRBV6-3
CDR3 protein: CASSYSMATGDYGYTF
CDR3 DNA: TGTGCCAGCAGTTACTCGATGGCGACAGGGGACTATGGCTACACCTTC

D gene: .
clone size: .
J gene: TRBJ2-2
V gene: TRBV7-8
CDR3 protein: CASSLVGSRELFF
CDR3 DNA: TGTGCCAGCAGCTTAGTTGGCAGCCGGGAGCTGTTTTTT

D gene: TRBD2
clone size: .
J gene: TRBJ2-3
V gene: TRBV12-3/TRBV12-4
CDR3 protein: CASSFGGGDTQYF
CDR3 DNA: TGTGCCAGCAGTTTTGGCGGGGGAGATACGCAGTATTTT

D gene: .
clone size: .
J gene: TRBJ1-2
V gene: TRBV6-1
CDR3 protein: CASSEGGVRGYTF
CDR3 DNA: TGTGCCAGCAGTGAGGGAGGGGTGCGAGGCTACACCTTC

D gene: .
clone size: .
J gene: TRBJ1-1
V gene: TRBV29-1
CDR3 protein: CSVERDRGTEAFF
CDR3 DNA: TGCAGCGTTGAGCGCGACAGAGGAACTGAAGCTTTCTTT

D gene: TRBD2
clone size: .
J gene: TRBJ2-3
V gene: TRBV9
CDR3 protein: CASSARGEVDTQYF
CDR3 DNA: TGTGCCAGCAGCGCCCGGGGGGAGGTGGATACGCAGTATTTT

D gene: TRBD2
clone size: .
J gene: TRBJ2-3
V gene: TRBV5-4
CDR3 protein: CASSLKTSGASDTQYF
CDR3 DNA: TGTGCCAGCAGCCTGAAGACTAGCGGGGCTTCAGATACGCAGTATTTT

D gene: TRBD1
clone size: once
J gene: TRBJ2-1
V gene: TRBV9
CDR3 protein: CASSVATGGAYNEQFF
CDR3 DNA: TGTGCCAGCAGCGTAGCTACAGGGGGTGCCTACAATGAGCAGTTCTTC

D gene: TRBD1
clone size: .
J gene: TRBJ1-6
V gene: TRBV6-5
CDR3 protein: CASSYDRGLESPLHF
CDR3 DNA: TGTGCCAGCAGTTACGACAGGGGGCTGGAGTCACCCCTCCACTTT